The present TCR beta chain was sequenced within a study of T cells after posttransplantation cyclophosphamide. On this clone: The antigen is not known.

The V end lost 6 bases, the J end lost 4 bases, and 16 bases lay between the germline ends. This CDR3 spans 15 amino acids. The germline CDR1 and CDR2 sequences are MNHEY and SVGAGI. Here immunoSEQ multiplex PCR was the method, and the copy in TCRdb shows in-frame clones only, minus some. The repertoire holds about 66,000 clones, with 90% to 95% as singletons. Overall study findings and caveats: Recipient CMV seropositivity and CMV reactivation strongly tracked TRB clonality.

Source material: PBMCs. The V and J genes are TRBV6-5 and TRBJ1-3; weak D call: TRBD1 (6 bases). This sequence was found in a woman aged 25 to 45 in good health and a related stem cell transplant donor. The CDR3 bases are TGTGCCAGCAGCCCCAGGGGTGTGGGCGGAAACACCATATATTTT. Amino acid sequence: CASSPRGVGGNTIYF.